Sequencing of this TCR beta chain was carried out in a study of Graves' ophthalmopathy and Graves' hyperthyroidism. Study-level findings and limits: From stable hyperthyroidism, ophthalmopathy was separated by a 13-signature model with around 90% sensitivity and under 84% specificity. The model predicted ophthalmopathy progression with roughly 70% sensitivity and around 72% specificity.

The diagnosis combined clinical symptoms, thyroxine, TRAb, thyroid ultrasound and orbital computed tomography scans. Fresh peripheral blood (around 9.7 ml) yielded the PBMCs. The CDR3 has 13 residues. Between the trimmed V and J ends, which lost 7 bases and 2 bases, there was a span of 9 bases. From RNA, the CDR3 regions of TCR beta chains were amplified and sequenced. RT-PCR in the first round used HTBI primers; a second-round multiplex PCR followed. TCRdb reprocessed the multiplex PCR reads with MiXCR, giving one entry per CDR3 protein. Among about 170,000 distinct CDR3 sequences, around two fifths were seen once, and the ten largest hold about 6%. Points on this clonotype: Antigen unknown.

The sequence was obtained from a woman in her thirties or forties with Graves' ophthalmopathy. V is TRBV12-3 or TRBV12-4 and J is TRBJ1-5; unclear D gene. Sample: peripheral blood. The CDR3 bases are TGTGCCAGCACCCCAAAGGGCAATCAGCCCCAGCATTTT. It translates to CASTPKGNQPQHF.